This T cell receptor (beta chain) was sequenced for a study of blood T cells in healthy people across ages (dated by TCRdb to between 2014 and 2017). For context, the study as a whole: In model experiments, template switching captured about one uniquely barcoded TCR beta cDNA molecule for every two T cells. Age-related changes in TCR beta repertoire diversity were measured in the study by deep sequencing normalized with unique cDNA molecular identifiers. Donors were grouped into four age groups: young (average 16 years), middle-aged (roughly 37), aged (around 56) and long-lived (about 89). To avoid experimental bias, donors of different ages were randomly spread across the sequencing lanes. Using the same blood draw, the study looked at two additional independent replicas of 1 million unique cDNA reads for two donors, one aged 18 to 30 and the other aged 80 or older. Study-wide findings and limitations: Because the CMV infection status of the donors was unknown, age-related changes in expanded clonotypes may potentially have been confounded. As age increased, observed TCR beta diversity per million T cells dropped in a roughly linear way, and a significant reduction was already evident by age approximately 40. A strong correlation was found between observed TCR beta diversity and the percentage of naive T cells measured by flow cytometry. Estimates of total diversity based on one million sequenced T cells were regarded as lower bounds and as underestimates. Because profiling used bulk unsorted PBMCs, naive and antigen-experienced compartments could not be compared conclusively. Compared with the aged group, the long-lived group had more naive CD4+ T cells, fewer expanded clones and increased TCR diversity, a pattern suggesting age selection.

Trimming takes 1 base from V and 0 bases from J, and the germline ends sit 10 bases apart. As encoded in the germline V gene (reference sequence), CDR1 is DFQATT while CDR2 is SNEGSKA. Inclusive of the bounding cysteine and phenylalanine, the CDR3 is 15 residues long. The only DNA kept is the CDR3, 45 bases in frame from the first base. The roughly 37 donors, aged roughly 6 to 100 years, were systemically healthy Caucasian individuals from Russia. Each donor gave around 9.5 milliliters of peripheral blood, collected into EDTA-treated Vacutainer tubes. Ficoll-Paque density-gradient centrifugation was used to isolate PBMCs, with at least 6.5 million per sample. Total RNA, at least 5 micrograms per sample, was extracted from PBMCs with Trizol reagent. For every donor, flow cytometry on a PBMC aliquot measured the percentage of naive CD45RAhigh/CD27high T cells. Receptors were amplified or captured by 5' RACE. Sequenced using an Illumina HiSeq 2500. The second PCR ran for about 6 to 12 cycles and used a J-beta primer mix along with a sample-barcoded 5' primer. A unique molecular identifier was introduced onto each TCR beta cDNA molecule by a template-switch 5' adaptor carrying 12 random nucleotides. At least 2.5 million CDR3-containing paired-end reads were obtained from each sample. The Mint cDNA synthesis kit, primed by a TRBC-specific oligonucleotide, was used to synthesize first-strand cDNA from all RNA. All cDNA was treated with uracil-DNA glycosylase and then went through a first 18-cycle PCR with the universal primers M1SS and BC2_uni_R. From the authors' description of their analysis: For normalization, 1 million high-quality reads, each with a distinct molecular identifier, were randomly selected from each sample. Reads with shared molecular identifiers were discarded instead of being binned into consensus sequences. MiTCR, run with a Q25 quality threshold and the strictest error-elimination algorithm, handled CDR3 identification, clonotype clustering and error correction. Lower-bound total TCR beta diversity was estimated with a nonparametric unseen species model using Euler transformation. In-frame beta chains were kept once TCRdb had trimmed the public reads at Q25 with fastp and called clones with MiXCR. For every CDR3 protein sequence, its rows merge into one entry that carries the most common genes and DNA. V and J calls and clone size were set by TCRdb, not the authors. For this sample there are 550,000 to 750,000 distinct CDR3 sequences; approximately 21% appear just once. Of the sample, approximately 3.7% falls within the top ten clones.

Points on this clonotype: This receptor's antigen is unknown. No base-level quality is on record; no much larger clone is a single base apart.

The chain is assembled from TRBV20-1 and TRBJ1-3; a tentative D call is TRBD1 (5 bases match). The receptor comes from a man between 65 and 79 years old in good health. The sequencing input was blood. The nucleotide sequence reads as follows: TGCAGTGCTAGAGCTGACAGACGCTCTGGAAACACCATATATTTT. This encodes CSARADRRSGNTIYF.